The rows below give T cell receptor beta chains drawn from one sample of a study of cytomegalovirus exposure and HLA in healthy donors. Clones were sequenced by immunoSEQ multiplex PCR, and TCRdb holds only the in-frame ones, with some missing. The repertoire holds 210,000 or so clones, with 76% as singletons. The sequenced material came from PBMCs. The receptors derive from a man aged 18-30 years in good health and CMV-seronegative. Each CDR3 is given with its conserved first and last residue. A D gene is named only where the DNA matches it firmly. Some rows mark clone size as missing; the rest say once, few, many or name a class of expanded clone.

NA,NA,TRBJ2-7,TRBV29-1,TGCAGCGTTGAAGTCAGGGCCAGCGAGCAGTACTTC,CSVEVRASEQYF
NA,NA,TRBJ1-5,TRBV28,TGTGCCAGCCTTGGGGGGAGGGGCGGGTTTAGCAATCAGCCCCAGCATTTT,CASLGGRGGFSNQPQHF
NA,few,TRBJ2-4,TRBV27,TGTGCCAGCACGGGGGACCCTAAAAGCATTCAGTACTTC,CASTGDPKSIQYF
NA,NA,TRBJ2-2,TRBV5-1,TGCGCCAGCACAGGAGGGACAGTCGGAAACACCGGGGAGCTGTTTTTT,CASTGGTVGNTGELFF
NA,NA,TRBJ2-3,TRBV27,TGTGCCAGCACGGCCCTGGGCAGGGCTGAAGATACGCAGTATTTT,CASTALGRAEDTQYF
NA,NA,TRBJ2-7,TRBV6-1,TGTGCCAGCACCTGGCAGGGCCGGTTCGAGCAGTACTTC,CASTWQGRFEQYF
TRBD2,NA,TRBJ2-1,TRBV7-3,TGTGCCAGCAGCTACCCGGGACTAGCGGGATACAATGAGCAGTTCTTC,CASSYPGLAGYNEQFF
NA,NA,TRBJ1-2,TRBV6-1,TGTGCCAGCACCCTCTCGCGCCTAACGCCCCATGGCTACACCTTC,CASTLSRLTPHGYTF
NA,NA,TRBJ1-1,TRBV28,TGTGCCAGCAGTTTATATCAGGGGCAGAACACTGAAGCTTTCTTT,CASSLYQGQNTEAFF
NA,NA,TRBJ2-2,TRBV7-9,TGTGCCAGCAGCTTATATGCAGGCCACACCGGGGAGCTGTTTTTT,CASSLYAGHTGELFF
TRBD1,NA,TRBJ2-7,TRBV11-3,TGTGCCAGCAGCCCCCTAGGGGACAGGGACATGTGCGAGCAGTACTTC,CASSPLGDRDMCEQYF
TRBD1,few,TRBJ2-5,TRBV11-1,TGTGCCAGCAGCTTAGCGGGGGACAGGGCCAGAGAGACCCAGTACTTC,CASSLAGDRARETQYF
NA,once,TRBJ1-4,TRBV7-9,TGTGCCAGCAGCTTACCGGCTAATGAAAAACTGTTTTTT,CASSLPANEKLFF
TRBD2,few,TRBJ2-3,TRBV18,TGTGCCAGCTCACCACCGGTCCGCGGGAGATTTACAGATACGCAGTATTTT,CASSPPVRGRFTDTQYF
TRBD2,NA,TRBJ2-1,TRBV4-2,TGTGCCAGCAGCCAAGACAGCGGGAGGGGGCGGAATGAGCAGTTCTTC,CASSQDSGRGRNEQFF
NA,NA,TRBJ2-3,TRBV4-1,TGCGCCAGCAGCCAAGTCCCAGTAGTTGGCGGGTACAGCACAGATACGCAGTATTTT,CASSQVPVVGGYSTDTQYF
NA,NA,TRBJ1-5,TRBV29-1,TGCAGCGTTGATTCCCCCCTCGGGCCCCAGCATTTT,CSVDSPLGPQHF
NA,NA,TRBJ2-1,TRBV23-1,TGCGCCAGCAGTCCTCTCAAATGGCGGGTATCCTACAATGAGCAGTTCTTC,CASSPLKWRVSYNEQFF
NA,NA,TRBJ1-5,TRBV2,TGTGCCAGCAGCCACGGACAGTATCAGCCCCAGCATTTT,CASSHGQYQPQHF
NA,NA,TRBJ2-7,TRBV6-5,TGTGCCAGCGGGCAGGGCGAGCAGTACTTC,CASGQGEQYF
NA,NA,TRBJ1-2,TRBV29-1,TGCAGCGTTCCCAGGGAAGGTACTTATGGCTACACCTTC,CSVPREGTYGYTF
TRBD2,NA,TRBJ2-1,TRBV7-9,TGTGCCAGCAGCCCTAGACTAGCGGGAGGGCGGAATGAGCAGTTCTTC,CASSPRLAGGRNEQFF
TRBD1,few,TRBJ1-1,TRBV2,TGTGCCAGCCAGAAAGGGGGACAGGGGGGATGGACTGAAGCTTTCTTT,CASQKGGQGGWTEAFF
NA,few,TRBJ2-7,TRBV28,TGTGCCAGCAGTTTTATCTACGAGCAGTACTTC,CASSFIYEQYF
TRBD2,few,TRBJ2-5,TRBV9,TGTGCCAGCAGCGTACTAGCGGGAGTCCAGGAGACCCAGTACTTC,CASSVLAGVQETQYF
TRBD2,once,TRBJ2-2,TRBV10-2,TGCGCCAGCCGAATACTAGCGGGAGGGCTCACCGGGGAGCTGTTTTTT,CASRILAGGLTGELFF
NA,few,TRBJ1-2,TRBV13,TGTGCCACCCAAGGGGCATACAGTACAATTACTAACTATGGCTACACCTTC,CATQGAYSTITNYGYTF
NA,NA,TRBJ2-3,TRBV9,TGTGCCAGCAGCGTAGCGCCCAGACTAGCAGATACGCAGTATTTT,CASSVAPRLADTQYF
NA,few,TRBJ2-1,TRBV28,TGTGCCAGCAGCCCTCATTGGAGCTCCTACAATGAGCAGTTCTTC,CASSPHWSSYNEQFF
NA,NA,TRBJ2-7,TRBV6-6,TGTGCCAGCAGTTACTCTAGCTCCTACGAGCAGTACTTC,CASSYSSSYEQYF
NA,NA,TRBJ1-2,TRBV6-1,TGTGCCAGCAGTGAAGCTTTCTCTGGGGCGGGGTATGGCTACACCTTC,CASSEAFSGAGYGYTF
NA,NA,TRBJ2-5,TRBV7-6,TGTGCCAGCAGCTTGACGGATCCAGGGGAGACCCAGTACTTC,CASSLTDPGETQYF
NA,NA,TRBJ1-1,TRBV2,TGTGCCAGCATGCCTAACGGGGGGGCTGAAGCTTTCTTT,CASMPNGGAEAFF
NA,NA,TRBJ2-7,TRBV10-3,TGTGCCATCAGTACCCCGGGGAAGAATTACGAGCAGTACTTC,CAISTPGKNYEQYF
TRBD1,once,TRBJ2-7,TRBV19,TGTGCCAGTATTACTTCGGGGTATGTCTGGGGAGAGAACAGGGGGCACTTC,CASITSGYVWGENRGHF
NA,NA,TRBJ2-7,TRBV30,TGTGCCTGGAGTTTGGGTGCCGGGAGAGTCGACGAGCAGTACTTC,CAWSLGAGRVDEQYF
NA,NA,TRBJ2-7,TRBV7-2,TGTGCCAGCAGCAAGGCCGGGTACGAGCAGTACTTC,CASSKAGYEQYF
NA,few,TRBJ2-5,TRBV19,TGTGCCAGTGGAGGAACGGGCCAAGAGACCCAGTACTTC,CASGGTGQETQYF
TRBD2,few,TRBJ2-1,TRBV7-6,TGTGCCAGCAGCTCGATAAGACTAGCGGGGTCCCCGAGTGAGCAGTTCTTC,CASSSIRLAGSPSEQFF
NA,NA,TRBJ2-7,TRBV28,TGTGCCACCATCCCGTCAGGGGCCCAAAGCTCCTACGAGCAGTACTTC,CATIPSGAQSSYEQYF
TRBD2,NA,TRBJ2-2,TRBV18,TGTGCCAGCTCACTACTAGCGATGGTGTCCGGGGAGCTGTTTTTT,CASSLLAMVSGELFF